This TCR beta chain was identified in a study of T cells after yellow fever vaccination (dated by TCRdb to between 2017 and 2020). Regarding the complete study: The SMART-Seq v4 Ultra Low Input RNA kit was used to prepare libraries from fractions with low cell numbers. Bulk TCR alpha and beta repertoires were sequenced longitudinally to track T-cell clones before and after primary and booster YFV17D yellow fever vaccination. Blood was drawn at multiple timepoints before and after primary and secondary immunization, with bulk PBMC replicates and cell subsets isolated. Two healthy male donors, one aged 18 to 30 and one aged 30 to 40 years, made up the cohort.

Synthesis of TCR cDNA relied on 5'RACE template switching, a step that introduced a universal primer site along with unique molecular identifiers. Priming of cDNA synthesis was performed from both the TCR alpha and TCR beta constant segments. Two PCR steps were used to amplify libraries, with sample barcodes and sequencing adapters being added in the second step. Sequencing of the libraries was done on either Illumina HiSeq 2500 (2x100 bp) or NovaSeq (2x150 bp). Per the source publication's procedure: MIGEC handled demultiplexing of reads and collapsing into UMI consensus sequences, while MiXCR performed V(D)J alignment. Using edgeR on replicate PBMC samples, clonotypes were called vaccine-responding if FDR was below 0.01 and the log2 fold change was above 5 up to day 15. Bulk clonotypes were assigned CD4 or CD8 identity according to which sequenced CD4 or CD8 repertoire held them at higher abundance. Starting from the raw public reads, TCRdb applied fastp trimming at Q25, assembled clones with MiXCR and retained in-frame beta chains. Each CDR3 protein gets just one entry, which takes the most common genes and DNA from the rows behind it. TCRdb's processing, not the authors' own work, is the source of the V and J calls. The sample contains approximately 610,000 distinct CDR3 sequences, roughly 17% of them found a single time. Clones ranked in the top ten supply around 15% of the sample.

Worth noting for this clonotype: Its antigen target is currently unknown. One base away there is no much larger clone; base qualities are not given.

Looking up the germline V gene yields CDR1 SGHTA and CDR2 FQGNSA. Germline trimming amounts to 5 bases on V and 1 base on J, with 9 as the count of junction bases outside the gene matches. From cysteine to phenylalanine, the CDR3 is 16 amino acids long. The retained sequence is limited to the CDR3, 48 bases, with the frame set at the first base. Per the publication, the treatment or condition label means: live attenuated yellow fever vaccine strain. At each blood-draw timepoint, two biological replicates of bulk PBMCs were collected. A standard Ficoll-Paque protocol was used to isolate PBMCs from peripheral blood. TriZol was used to extract RNA from bulk PBMCs, CD4 and CD8 fractions, and dextramer-positive and dextramer-negative fractions. The paper's findings and limits, for the study overall: The secondary T-cell response was found to be weaker but faster than the primary response, with a peak reached on day 5 rather than on day 15. A small share of clonotypes occurred in both CD4 and CD8 compartments, likely arising from convergent recombination. Computational filtering was needed because FACS-sorted repertoires could contain abundant contaminating clonotypes from the bulk population. Because the study included only two donors, the extent to which the findings can be generalized is limited. After the booster, most clones that had expanded after primary vaccination were detected again (nearly 98% of CD4 and 70% to 90% of CD8), suggesting broad maintenance of memory.

Here the chain combines TRBV7-2 and TRBJ1-1; 8 bases in the junction line up with TRBD1. The sample was PBMCs, taken 5 days after the first yellow fever vaccination. The receptor's source is a man between 18 and 29 years old who received the YFV17D yellow fever vaccine. The DNA sequence reads TGTGCCAGCAGCAAAGACAGGGGATACGGGAACACTGAAGCTTTCTTT. The resulting protein is CASSKDRGYGNTEAFF.